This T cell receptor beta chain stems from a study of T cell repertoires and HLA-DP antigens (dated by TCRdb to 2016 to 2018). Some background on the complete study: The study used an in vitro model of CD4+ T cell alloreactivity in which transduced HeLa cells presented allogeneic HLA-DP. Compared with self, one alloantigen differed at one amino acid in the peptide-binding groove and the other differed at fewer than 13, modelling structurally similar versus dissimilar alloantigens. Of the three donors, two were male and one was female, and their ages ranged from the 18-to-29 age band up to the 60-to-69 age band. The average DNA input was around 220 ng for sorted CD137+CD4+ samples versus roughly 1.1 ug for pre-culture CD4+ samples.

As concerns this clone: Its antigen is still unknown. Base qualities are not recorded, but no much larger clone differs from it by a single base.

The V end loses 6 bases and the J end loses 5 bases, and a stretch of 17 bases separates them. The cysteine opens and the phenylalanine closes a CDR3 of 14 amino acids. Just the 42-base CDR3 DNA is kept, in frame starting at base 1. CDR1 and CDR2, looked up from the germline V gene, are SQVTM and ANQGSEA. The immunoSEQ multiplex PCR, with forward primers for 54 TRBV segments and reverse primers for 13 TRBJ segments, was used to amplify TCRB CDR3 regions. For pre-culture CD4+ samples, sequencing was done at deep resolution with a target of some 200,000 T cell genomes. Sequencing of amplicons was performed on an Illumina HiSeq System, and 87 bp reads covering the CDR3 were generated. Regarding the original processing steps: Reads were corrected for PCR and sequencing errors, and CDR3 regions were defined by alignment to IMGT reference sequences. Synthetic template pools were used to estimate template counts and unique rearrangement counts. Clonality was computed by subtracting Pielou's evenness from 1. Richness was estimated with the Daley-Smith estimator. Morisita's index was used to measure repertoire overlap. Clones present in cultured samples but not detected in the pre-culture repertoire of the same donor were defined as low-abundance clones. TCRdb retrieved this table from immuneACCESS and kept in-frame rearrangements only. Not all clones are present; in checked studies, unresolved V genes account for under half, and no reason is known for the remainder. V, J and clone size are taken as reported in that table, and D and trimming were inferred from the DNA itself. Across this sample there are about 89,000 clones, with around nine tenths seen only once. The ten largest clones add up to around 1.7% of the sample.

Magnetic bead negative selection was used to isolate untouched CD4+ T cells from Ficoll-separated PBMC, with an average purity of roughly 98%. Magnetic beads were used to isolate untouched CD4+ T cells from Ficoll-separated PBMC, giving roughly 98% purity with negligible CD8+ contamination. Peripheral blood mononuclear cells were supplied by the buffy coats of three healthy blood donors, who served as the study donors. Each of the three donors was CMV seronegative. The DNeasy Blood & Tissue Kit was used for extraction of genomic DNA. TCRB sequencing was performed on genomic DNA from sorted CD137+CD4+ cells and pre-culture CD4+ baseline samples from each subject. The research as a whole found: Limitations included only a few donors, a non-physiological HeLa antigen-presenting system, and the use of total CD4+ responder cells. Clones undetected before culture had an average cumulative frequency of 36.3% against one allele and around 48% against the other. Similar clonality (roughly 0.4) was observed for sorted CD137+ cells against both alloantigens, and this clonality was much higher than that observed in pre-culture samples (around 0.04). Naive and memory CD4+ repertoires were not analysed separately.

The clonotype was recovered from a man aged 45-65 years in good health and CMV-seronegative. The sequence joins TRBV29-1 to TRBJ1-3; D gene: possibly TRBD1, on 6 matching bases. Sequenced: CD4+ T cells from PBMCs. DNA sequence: TGCAGCGTGGCCGGACAGCAAGATAGAAACACCATATATTTT. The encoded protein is CSVAGQQDRNTIYF.